Shown below are 29 T cell receptor beta chains from a single sample sequenced in a study of blood T cell repertoires in COVID-19. Sequenced by immunoSEQ multiplex PCR; TCRdb stores in-frame clones only, minus some. The table has about 240,000 clones, roughly 80% seen once; the top ten hold approximately 4.8%. Sequencing used peripheral blood. The receptor source for this set is a woman in her seventies with acute or convalescent COVID-19.

V and J are TRBV7-2 and TRBJ2-3, with D unresolved. Germline V CDR1 and CDR2: SGHTA, FQGNSA. Trimming left V 2 bases short and J 0 bases short, with 18 bases between. The length of the CDR3 is 18 residues. For the CDR3, the DNA is TGTGCCAGCAGCTTATCCCCCCCCGCAGGAATCAGCACAGATACGCAGTATTTT. It is translated as CASSLSPPAGISTDTQYF.

The rearrangement links TRBV29-1 to TRBJ1-2, with D possibly being TRBD1 (6 bases). The ends were cut back, 4 bases at V and 5 bases at J, with 8 bases in the middle. Germline assignment: CDR1 SQVTM and CDR2 ANQGSEA. The CDR3 has 11 amino acids. CDR3 DNA sequence: TGCAGCGTTGGGACAGATTATGGCTACACCTTC. It codes for CSVGTDYGYTF. Full variable domain (rest looked up from reference TRBV29-1 and TRBJ1-2): SAVISQKPSRDICQRGTSLTIQCQVDSQVTMMFWYRQQPGQSLTLIATANQGSEATYESGFVIDKFPISRPNLTFSTLTVSNMSPEDSSIYLCSVGTDYGYTFGSGTRLTVV.

The CDR3 sequence is CASRGSFEGNQPQHF. The CDR3 coding sequence is TGTGCCAGTCGCGGGTCCTTCGAGGGCAATCAGCCCCAGCATTTT. The J gene is TRBJ1-5, the V gene TRBV19, with no clear D. CDR1 and CDR2 (germline): LNHDA, SQIVND (reference sequence). Trimming pared 8 bases from V and 2 bases from J, leaving 16 bases between. This CDR3 has 15 residues.

The rearrangement joins TRBV28 to TRBJ2-7; TRBD1 aligns across 10 bases. Germline V gene sequence: CDR1 MDHEN, CDR2 SYDVKM. The CDR3 consists of 14 residues. J gave up 3 bases and V 5 bases, and 4 bases lay outside the gene matches. As DNA, the CDR3 is TGTGCCAGCAGTGCCGACAGGGGGCACTACGAGCAGTACTTC. Encoded protein: CASSADRGHYEQYF.

The genes are TRBV4-1 and TRBJ1-2, with 9 bases aligning to TRBD1. Looked up from germline, CDR1 is MGHRA and CDR2 is YSYEKL. The CDR3 is made up of 17 amino acids. Trimming took 2 bases from V and 4 from J; bases not matched to a gene: 11. The CDR3 loop is CASSQLQGADGIYGYTF. In DNA, the CDR3 is TGCGCCAGCAGCCAACTACAGGGGGCGGATGGTATCTATGGCTACACCTTC.

This clone has only one observation. The chain combines TRBV19 with TRBJ1-3, with TRBD1 as a possible D gene (5 bases). Looked up from germline, CDR1 is LNHDA and CDR2 is SQIVND (reference sequence). There are 13 residues in the CDR3. Deletions cut 10 bases from V and 0 bases from J, with 10 bases between. The DNA of the CDR3 is TGTGCCATATCGGACACCTCTGGAAACACCATATATTTT. Residues: CAISDTSGNTIYF.

With regard to this clone: A read error may account for a junction end that differs from germline. This chain connects TRBV6-5 to TRBJ1-5, with D possibly being TRBD1 (5 bases). Germline assignment: CDR1 MNHEY and CDR2 SVGAGI. There are 13 residues in the CDR3. The CDR3: CASMRQNNQLQHF. DNA of the CDR3: TGTGCCAGCATGCGACAGAACAATCAGCTCCAGCATTTT.

The gene calls are TRBV4-1 and TRBJ2-5; TRBD2 matches at 13 bases. After removal of 3 bases from V and 5 bases from J, the junction contained 12 bases not matched to a gene. The CDR3 length is 18 residues. The germline CDR1 and CDR2 sequences are MGHRA and YSYEKL. The CDR3 loop is CASSHGRLAGGGYETQYF. CDR3 nucleotide sequence: TGCGCCAGCAGCCATGGGAGACTAGCGGGGGGAGGCTACGAGACCCAGTACTTC.

The chain couples TRBV29-1 to TRBJ2-1; 13 nucleotides line up with TRBD2. The junction had 10 bases not matched to a gene; V was cut back by 3 bases and J by 14 bases. There are 14 residues in the CDR3. Germline V gives CDR1 SQVTM, CDR2 ANQGSEA. CDR3 DNA: TGCAGCGTTGACACTAGCGGGGGGGCAGGGTATAAGTTCTTC. This codes for CSVDTSGGAGYKFF.

CDR3 region: CAISESRAVSEKLFF. Written as DNA, the CDR3 is TGTGCCATCAGTGAGTCCAGGGCGGTATCGGAAAAACTGTTTTTT. The chain is built from TRBV10-3 and TRBJ1-4, with D perhaps TRBD1 (5 bases). CDR1 is ENHRY and CDR2 is SYGVKD in the germline V gene. This CDR3 contains 15 residues. Trimming left V 0 bases short and J 8 bases short, with 13 bases between.

The gene calls are TRBV4-2 and TRBJ1-2; no clear D gene. CDR3 length: 16 residues. The ends were cut back, 0 bases at V and 2 bases at J, with 13 bases in the middle. The germline V gene has CDR1 LGHNA and CDR2 YNFKEQ. The CDR3 loop reads CASSQDTQPLNYGYTF. CDR3 bases: TGTGCCAGCAGCCAAGATACGCAACCGCTAAACTATGGCTACACCTTC.

The chain couples TRBV19 to TRBJ2-7, with TRBD1 matching 9 bases. The CDR3 runs to 16 residues. CDR1 LNHDA and CDR2 SQIVND come from the germline V gene (reference sequence). After removal of 8 bases from V and 2 bases from J, the junction contained 13 bases not matched to a gene. The CDR3 reads CASGNSRGQGTYEQYF. In nucleotides, the CDR3 is TGTGCCAGTGGAAACTCCCGGGGACAGGGTACCTACGAGCAGTACTTC. The variable domain in full, with the rest retrieved from reference TRBV19 and TRBJ2-7, is DGGITQSPKYLFRKEGQNVTLSCEQNLNHDAMYWYRQDPGQGLRLIYYSQIVNDFQKGDIAEGYSVSREKKESFPLTVTSAQKNPTAFYLCASGNSRGQGTYEQYFGPGTRLTVT.

The chain is built from TRBV7-2 and TRBJ2-7; TRBD1 might be the D (5 bases). V shed 4 bases and J shed 3 bases, with 10 bases lying between them. The CDR3 loop spans 13 amino acids. CDR1 is SGHTA and CDR2 is FQGNSA in the germline V gene. The chain's CDR3 is CASSSDTDYEQYF. CDR3 nucleotide sequence: TGTGCCAGCAGCTCGGACACGGACTACGAGCAGTACTTC.

This chain joins TRBV4-2 and TRBJ1-2; D remains unclear. The germline V gene has CDR1 LGHNA and CDR2 YNFKEQ. The CDR3 sequence is 15 residues long. V lost 8 bases and J lost 4, with 20 bases in between. The CDR3 region has the DNA TGTGCCAGCGGCTCGGACGGACTTACTCTCTATGGCTACACCTTC. Translated: CASGSDGLTLYGYTF.

The chain combines TRBV2 with TRBJ1-2; D remains ambiguous. CDR1 and CDR2 from the germline V gene are SNHLY and FYNNEI. This CDR3 has 14 residues. Trimming cost V 1 base and J 7 bases, with 13 bases left between them. The CDR3 DNA sequence: TGTGCCAGCAGTGAAGAGTTATCGACGGGTGGCTACACCTTC. Protein sequence: CASSEELSTGGYTF. Complete variable domain (other parts from reference TRBV2 and TRBJ1-2): EPEVTQTPSHQVTQMGQEVILRCVPISNHLYFYWYRQILGQKVEFLVSFYNNEISEKSEIFDDQFSVERPDGSNFTLKIRSTKLEDSAMYFCASSEELSTGGYTFGSGTRLTVV.

This clone has ten or more counts. The rearrangement links TRBV5-1 to TRBJ1-1; weak D call: TRBD1 (5 bases). The CDR3 has 13 amino acids. Germline assignment: CDR1 SGHRS and CDR2 YFSETQ. Trimming took off 3 bases at V and 5 bases at J, with 11 bases between the two ends. In nucleotides, the CDR3 is TGCGCCAGCAGCTGGGGTCAGGGTACTGAAGCTTTCTTT. Encoded protein: CASSWGQGTEAFF.

CDR3 in DNA: TGCGCCAGCAGCCAAACCGGGACTCAAAGGGGGCCCCAGCATTTT. Its protein product is CASSQTGTQRGPQHF. The chain employs TRBV4-3 and TRBJ1-5, with D maybe TRBD1 (5 bases). CDR3 length equals 15 residues. CDR1 LGHNA and CDR2 YSLEER come from the germline V gene. The ends were cut back, 2 bases at V and 9 bases at J, with 17 bases in the middle.

The chain couples TRBV18 to TRBJ1-1, with a weak D call TRBD1 (5 bases). Germline V gene sequence: CDR1 KGHSH, CDR2 LQKENI. Between the trimmed V and J ends, which lost 3 bases and 2 bases, there was a span of 16 bases. The CDR3 has 16 residues. The CDR3 DNA follows: TGTGCCAGCTCACCTGGGGTCCAGGGAATTAACACTGAAGCTTTCTTT. This gives the protein CASSPGVQGINTEAFF.

The chain is built from TRBV27 and TRBJ1-6; D is ambiguous. The germline CDR1 and CDR2 sequences are MNHEY and SMNVEV (reference sequence). This CDR3 contains 14 residues. V was shortened by 3 bases and J by 5 bases, with 8 bases between the two germline ends. DNA of the CDR3: TGTGCCAGCAGTTTCAGGCAAGATAATTCACCCCTCCACTTT. Translated, it gives CASSFRQDNSPLHF.

The CDR3 loop reads CASRGTGLSYEQYF. CDR3 nucleotides: TGTGCCAGCCGAGGGACAGGCCTTTCCTACGAGCAGTACTTC. J is TRBJ2-7 and V is TRBV6-5; 8 positions agree with TRBD1. V lost 8 bases to trimming and J lost 1 base; unmatched junction nucleotides: 7. Germline-derived CDR1 and CDR2 are MNHEY and SVGAGI. The CDR3 is 14 amino acids.

In nucleotides, the CDR3 is TGTGCCAGCAGCCCACGGAGGTGGCAAGAGACCCAGTACTTC. It translates to CASSPRRWQETQYF. The chain employs TRBV7-2 and TRBJ2-5; D may be TRBD2 (5 bases). Trimming cost V 5 bases and J 2 bases, with 12 bases left between them. The CDR3 contains 14 residues. Germline V gene data show CDR1 as SGHTA and CDR2 as FQGNSA.

The rearrangement joins TRBV3-1 (or the pseudogene TRBV3-2) to TRBJ1-6; 12 bases fit TRBD1. With 4 bases clipped from V and 9 bases from J, the junction kept 4 bases outside the gene matches. This CDR3 has 15 amino acids. CDR1 and CDR2 from the germline V gene are LGHDT and YNNKEL (reference sequence). CDR3 sequence reads: CASSPGTGGVSPLHF. CDR3 coding DNA: TGTGCCAGCAGCCCCGGGACAGGGGGCGTTTCACCCCTCCACTTT.

The gene calls are TRBV7-9 and TRBJ1-4; 9 bases map to TRBD1. The V and J ends lost 7 bases and 8 bases, in that order; junction bases with no gene match: 8. Per the germline V gene, CDR1 is SEHNR and CDR2 is FQNEAQ (reference sequence). The CDR3 contains 14 residues. The CDR3 region has the DNA TGTGCCAGCAACGAACAGGGGGCGCGCGAAAAACTGTTTTTT. Translated, it gives CASNEQGAREKLFF.

The chain employs TRBV4-2 and TRBJ1-6; TRBD1 matches 7 bases. Germline lookup yields CDR1 LGHNA and CDR2 YNFKEQ. The junction had 8 bases not matched to a gene; V was cut back by 1 base and J by 2 bases. The CDR3 has 18 residues. The CDR3 here is CASSQVGDRDPYNSPLHF. The DNA of the CDR3 is TGTGCCAGCAGCCAAGTAGGTGACAGGGACCCCTATAATTCACCCCTCCACTTT.

The J gene is TRBJ1-2, the V gene TRBV27; the D is unclear. V lost 5 bases and J 1 base, leaving 20 bases between the germline ends. CDR1 and CDR2 from the germline V gene are MNHEY and SMNVEV (reference sequence). The CDR3 covers 17 residues. The CDR3 spells CASSPLDGSAINYGYTF. CDR3 DNA: TGTGCCAGCAGTCCACTAGATGGGTCAGCTATTAACTATGGCTACACCTTC.

CDR3 sequence: CASSPQGVANEKLFF. In nucleotides, the CDR3 is TGTGCCAGCAGCCCACAGGGAGTTGCTAATGAAAAACTGTTTTTT. V and J are TRBV2 and TRBJ1-4; possible D gene TRBD1, 6 bases. The V and J ends lost 6 bases and 3 bases respectively, with 14 bases between them. This CDR3 contains 15 residues. Germline CDR1 and CDR2: SNHLY and FYNNEI.

The chain has TRBV5-1 and TRBJ2-4; 7 nucleotides match TRBD1. Germline V gene lookup returns CDR1 SGHRS and CDR2 YFSETQ. Germline trimming cut 4 bases from V and 1 base from J; bases unmatched to any gene: 14. The CDR3 totals 18 residues. The CDR3 reads CASSPQEGGGHAKNIQYF. CDR3 DNA sequence: TGCGCCAGCAGCCCCCAAGAAGGGGGCGGCCATGCCAAAAACATTCAGTACTTC.

Of note for this clone: A junction end diverges from the germline sequence, so it may reflect a read error. The rearrangement links TRBV11-3 to TRBJ1-1, with TRBD1 as a possible D gene (6 bases). Germline V gives CDR1 SGHNT, CDR2 YENEEA. The CDR3 length is 15 residues. The DNA of the CDR3 is TGTGCCAGCAGTTTAGGGGGGGGACGTGGCACTGAAGCTTTCTTT. Translation gives CASSLGGGRGTEAFF.

The chain has TRBV18 and TRBJ2-7; D may be TRBD1 (5 bases). Germline lookup yields CDR1 KGHSH and CDR2 LQKENI. V lost 8 bases, J lost 1 base, and 9 bases lay in between. CDR3 length equals 12 residues. The CDR3 region has the DNA TGTGCCAGCGGGGCGGATTCCTACGAGCAGTACTTC. Translated: CASGADSYEQYF.